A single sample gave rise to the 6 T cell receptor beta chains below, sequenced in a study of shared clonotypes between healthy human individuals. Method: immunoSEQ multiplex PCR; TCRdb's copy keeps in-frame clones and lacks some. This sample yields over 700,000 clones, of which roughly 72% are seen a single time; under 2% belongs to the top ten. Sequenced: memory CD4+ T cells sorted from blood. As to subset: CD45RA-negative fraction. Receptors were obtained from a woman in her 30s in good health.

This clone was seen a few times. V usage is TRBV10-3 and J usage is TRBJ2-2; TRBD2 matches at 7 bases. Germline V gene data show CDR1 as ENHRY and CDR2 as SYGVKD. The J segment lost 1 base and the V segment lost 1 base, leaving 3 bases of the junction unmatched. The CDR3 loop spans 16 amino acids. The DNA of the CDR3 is TGTGCCATCAGTGAGTTCTCGGGAGGGAACACCGGGGAGCTGTTTTTT. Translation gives CAISEFSGGNTGELFF.

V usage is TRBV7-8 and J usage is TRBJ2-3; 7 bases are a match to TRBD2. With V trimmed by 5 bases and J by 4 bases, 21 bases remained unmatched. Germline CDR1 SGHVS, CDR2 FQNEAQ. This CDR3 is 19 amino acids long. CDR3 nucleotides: TGTGCCAGCAGCAAAGGGCGTTTTATCTCGAGGGAGGGCCCAGATACGCAGTATTTT. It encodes CASSKGRFISREGPDTQYF.

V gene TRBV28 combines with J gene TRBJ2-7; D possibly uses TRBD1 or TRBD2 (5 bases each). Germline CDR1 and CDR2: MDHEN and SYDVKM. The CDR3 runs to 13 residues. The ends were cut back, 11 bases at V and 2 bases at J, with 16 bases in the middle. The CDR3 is CAVRDGPTYEQYF. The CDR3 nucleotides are TGTGCCGTCCGGGACGGACCAACCTACGAGCAGTACTTC.

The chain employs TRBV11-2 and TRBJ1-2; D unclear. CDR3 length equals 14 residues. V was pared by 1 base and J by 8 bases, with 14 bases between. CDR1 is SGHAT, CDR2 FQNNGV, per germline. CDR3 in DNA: TGTGCCAGCAGCTTAGCGGGAACGAGTAGGGGCTACACCTTC. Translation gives CASSLAGTSRGYTF.

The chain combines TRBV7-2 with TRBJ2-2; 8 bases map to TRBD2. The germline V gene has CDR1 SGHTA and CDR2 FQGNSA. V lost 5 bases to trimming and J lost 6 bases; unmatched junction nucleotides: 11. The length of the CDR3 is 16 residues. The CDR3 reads CASSQGSGGRAGELFF. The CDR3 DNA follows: TGTGCCAGCAGCCAAGGGAGCGGGGGCCGGGCCGGGGAGCTGTTTTTT. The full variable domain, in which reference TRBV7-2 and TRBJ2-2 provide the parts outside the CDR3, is GAGVSQSPSNKVTEKGKDVELRCDPISGHTALYWYRQSLGQGLEFLIYFQGNSAPDKSGLPSDRFSAERTGGSVSTLTIQRTQQEDSAVYLCASSQGSGGRAGELFFGEGSRLTVL.

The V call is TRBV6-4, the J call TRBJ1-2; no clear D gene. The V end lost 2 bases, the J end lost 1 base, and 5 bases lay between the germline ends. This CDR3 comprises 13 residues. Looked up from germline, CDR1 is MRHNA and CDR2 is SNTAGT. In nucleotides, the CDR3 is TGTGCCAGCAGTGACGGCGATAACTATGGCTACACCTTC. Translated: CASSDGDNYGYTF.